These 3 T cell receptor beta chains were all obtained from the same sample, sequenced in a study of Graves' ophthalmopathy and Graves' hyperthyroidism. Amplified material comprised TCR beta CDR3 regions derived from RNA transcripts. HTBI-primed first-round RT-PCR preceded second-round multiplex PCR. TCRdb reanalysed the multiplex PCR reads using MiXCR and keeps one entry per CDR3 protein. The table shows around 1.1 million distinct CDR3 sequences, with about 35% occurring only once. Sequenced material: peripheral blood or thyroid tissue (not recorded which). These receptors were taken from an adult man with Graves' hyperthyroidism.

The chain joins TRBV25-1 to TRBJ1-6; a weak D match, TRBD1 (6 bases). The V end lost 3 bases, the J end lost 7 bases, and 13 bases lay between the germline ends. Germline CDR1 reads MGHDK; CDR2 reads SYGVNS. This CDR3 spans 15 amino acids. This chain's CDR3 is CASSDRGTPNSPLHF. CDR3 DNA sequence: TGTGCCAGCAGTGACAGGGGAACCCCAAATTCACCCCTCCACTTT.

This chain connects TRBV7-2 to TRBJ1-6; D might be TRBD1 (6 bases). Trimming left V 5 bases short and J 5 bases short, with 13 bases between. The CDR3 runs to 15 residues. The germline V gene encodes CDR1 SGHTA and CDR2 FQGNSA. CDR3 nucleotides: TGTGCCAGCAGCCCCCGGGGGGCCGATAATTCACCCCTCCACTTT. It translates to CASSPRGADNSPLHF.

This clonotype has ten or more counts. V and J are TRBV7-8 and TRBJ2-5; D uncertain. V shed 5 bases and J shed 2 bases, with 15 bases lying between them. Germline loops: CDR1 SGHVS, CDR2 FQNEAQ. This CDR3 is 15 amino acids long. CDR3 in DNA: TGTGCCAGCAGCCTTTTCGGAGCAGTGCAAGAGACCCAGTACTTC. Translating gives CASSLFGAVQETQYF.